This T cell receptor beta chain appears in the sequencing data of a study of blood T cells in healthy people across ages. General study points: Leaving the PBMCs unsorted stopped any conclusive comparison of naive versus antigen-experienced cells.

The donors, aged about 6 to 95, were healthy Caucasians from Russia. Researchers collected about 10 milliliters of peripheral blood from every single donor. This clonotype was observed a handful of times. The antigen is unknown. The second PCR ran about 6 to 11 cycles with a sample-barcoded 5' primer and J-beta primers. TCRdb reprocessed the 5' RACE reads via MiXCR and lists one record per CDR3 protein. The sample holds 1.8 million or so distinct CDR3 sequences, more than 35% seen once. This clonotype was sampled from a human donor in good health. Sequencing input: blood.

Here the CDR3 reads CASSPPRTDTQYF. CDR3 sequence (DNA): TGCGCCAGCAGCCCCCCGCGCACAGATACGCAGTATTTT. The V and J genes are TRBV5-1 and TRBJ2-3; D not certain. The CDR3 has 13 amino acids. Germline CDR1 SGHRS, CDR2 YFSETQ. V gave up 4 bases and J gave up 1 base, with 7 bases separating them.